The next 14 T cell receptor beta chains were all read from a single sample in a study of T cell responses to AZD1222 COVID-19 vaccine. Here immunoSEQ multiplex PCR was the method, and the copy in TCRdb shows in-frame clones only, minus some. The data show 95,000 to 150,000 clones, approximately 89% seen once. Material: peripheral blood, obtained on day 0 of AZD1222 vaccination. The receptors come from an adult in good health.

The chain employs TRBV7-9 and TRBJ1-4; no clear D. This CDR3 is built from 16 residues. V gave up 5 bases and J gave up 3 bases, with 16 bases separating them. In germline, CDR1 is SEHNR, CDR2 FQNEAQ (reference sequence). CDR3 bases: TGTGCCAGCAGCATTCTCCTTTCGGGAGCTAATGAAAAACTGTTTTTT. It specifies CASSILLSGANEKLFF.

This clone was found a few times. V is TRBV28 and J is TRBJ1-5, with D hard to call. V lost 3 bases and J 3 bases, leaving 6 bases between the germline ends. The CDR3 loop spans 13 amino acids. Germline CDR1 and CDR2: MDHEN and SYDVKM. The CDR3 reads CASSFGLNQPQHF. CDR3 bases: TGTGCCAGCAGTTTCGGCCTCAATCAGCCCCAGCATTTT.

In this sample, this clone turned up a few times. CDR3 coding DNA: TGTGCCAGTAGTATTGGCAGGGGCAGCAATCAGCCCCAGCATTTT. It translates to CASSIGRGSNQPQHF. The V gene is TRBV19, the J gene TRBJ1-5; TRBD1 might be the D (6 bases). This CDR3 region has 15 residues. Trimming removed 3 bases from V and 1 base from J, with 10 bases in between. The germline V gene encodes CDR1 LNHDA and CDR2 SQIVND (reference sequence). Using reference TRBV19 and TRBJ1-5 for the parts outside the CDR3, the full variable domain is DGGITQSPKYLFRKEGQNVTLSCEQNLNHDAMYWYRQDPGQGLRLIYYSQIVNDFQKGDIAEGYSVSREKKESFPLTVTSAQKNPTAFYLCASSIGRGSNQPQHFGDGTRLSIL.

The chain links TRBV7-2 to TRBJ2-2, with 11 bases fitting TRBD2. The CDR3 spans 17 residues. The V gene end was trimmed by 5 bases and the J gene end by 6 bases; junction bases not matched to a gene: 11. Germline values: CDR1 SGHTA, CDR2 FQGNSA. This CDR3 reads CASSRSIAGGPSGELFF. The CDR3 region has the DNA TGTGCCAGCAGCCGCAGTATAGCGGGGGGGCCGTCCGGGGAGCTGTTTTTT. Full variable domain (missing parts from reference TRBV7-2 and TRBJ2-2): GAGVSQSPSNKVTEKGKDVELRCDPISGHTALYWYRQSLGQGLEFLIYFQGNSAPDKSGLPSDRFSAERTGGSVSTLTIQRTQQEDSAVYLCASSRSIAGGPSGELFFGEGSRLTVL.

The chain joins TRBV7-9 to TRBJ2-7; D perhaps matches TRBD1 (6 bases). CDR1 and CDR2 (germline): SEHNR, FQNEAQ (reference sequence). The CDR3 spans 13 residues. Trimming left V 8 bases short and J 0 bases short, with 11 bases between. CDR3 nucleotides: TGTGCCAGCGACGACAGGAGCTCCTACGAGCAGTACTTC. Residues: CASDDRSSYEQYF.

The chain carries TRBV6-5 and TRBJ1-4; a weak D match, TRBD1 (6 bases). V dropped 7 bases and J dropped 7 bases, with 16 bases sitting between them. The CDR3 is made up of 14 amino acids. In germline, CDR1 is MNHEY, CDR2 SVGAGI. CDR3 DNA: TGTGCCAGCACGGGGGGGGGCCCGGGTGAAAAACTGTTTTTT. Translated, it gives CASTGGGPGEKLFF.

The chain links TRBV5-1 to TRBJ1-1, with unresolved D. Trimming cost V 2 bases and J 1 base, with 9 bases left between them. The CDR3 consists of 14 residues. Looked up from germline, CDR1 is SGHRS and CDR2 is YFSETQ. The CDR3 loop is CASSFTESNTEAFF. CDR3 sequence (DNA): TGCGCCAGCAGCTTTACAGAGTCGAACACTGAAGCTTTCTTT.

The chain joins TRBV3-1 (or the pseudogene TRBV3-2) to TRBJ1-4; 9 bases map to TRBD1. The CDR3 has 14 residues. The ends lost 4 bases at V and 10 bases at J; junction bases unmatched: 7. Germline loops: CDR1 LGHDT, CDR2 YNNKEL (reference sequence). The CDR3 DNA is TGTGCCAGCAGCCGACCTGACAGGGGGAGAAAACTGTTTTTT. It specifies CASSRPDRGRKLFF.

This chain links TRBV11-3 with TRBJ2-7; possible D gene TRBD2, 5 bases. Germline V gene lookup returns CDR1 SGHNT and CDR2 YENEEA. The CDR3 consists of 15 residues. V was pared by 1 base and J by 3 bases, with 13 bases between. The DNA for the CDR3 is TGTGCCAGCAGCTTAGCGGGGTCACCAGGCTACGAGCAGTACTTC. Its protein product is CASSLAGSPGYEQYF.

This clone was observed a single time. The J gene is TRBJ1-5, the V gene TRBV30, with unresolved D. V was trimmed by 5 bases and J by 2 bases, leaving 10 bases between them. CDR1 GTSNPN and CDR2 SVGIG come from the germline V gene (reference sequence). The CDR3 covers 13 residues. This chain's CDR3 is CAWSYEGNQPQHF. In nucleotides, the CDR3 is TGTGCCTGGTCTTATGAGGGCAATCAGCCCCAGCATTTT.

The chain couples TRBV29-1 to TRBJ2-2, with 10 bases lining up with TRBD2. Germline V gene lookup returns CDR1 SQVTM and CDR2 ANQGSEA. The CDR3 covers 17 residues. Trimming at V came to 5 bases and at J to 1 base, leaving 10 bases not matched to a gene. CDR3 sequence reads: CSVRTSGGTLNTGELFF. The CDR3 coding sequence is TGCAGCGTTAGGACTAGCGGCGGTACTCTGAACACCGGGGAGCTGTTTTTT.

This chain uses TRBV7-2 with TRBJ1-2; the D gene is possibly TRBD1 (5 bases). Per germline, CDR1 SGHTA and CDR2 FQGNSA. This CDR3 region has 13 residues. Deletions cut 4 bases from V and 2 bases from J, with 8 bases between. This CDR3 reads CASSSGRNYGYTF. The CDR3 region has the DNA TGTGCCAGCAGCTCGGGACGGAACTATGGCTACACCTTC.

The V gene is TRBV7-2, the J gene TRBJ2-7; D is ambiguous. Trimming pared 6 bases from V and 0 bases from J, leaving 12 bases between. The CDR3 sequence is 14 residues long. Germline CDR1 SGHTA, CDR2 FQGNSA. The CDR3 region has the DNA TGTGCCAGCAGACGGACGTTGAGCTCCTACGAGCAGTACTTC. Its translation is CASRRTLSSYEQYF.

This chain uses TRBV12-3 or TRBV12-4 with TRBJ1-5; TRBD1 agrees at 11 bases. This CDR3 has 13 residues. Germline trimming cut 6 bases from V and 11 bases from J; bases unmatched to any gene: 6. In DNA, the CDR3 is TGTGCCAGCAGAAGGACAGGGGGCGAGGCCCAGCATTTT. Translation gives CASRRTGGEAQHF.